This T cell receptor (beta chain) originates from a study of tumor and adjacent non-tumor tissue in lung cancer. In regard to this clonotype: A read error may be the cause here, since a much bigger clone is one base away. Because it lacks the conserved phenylalanine or tryptophan at the end, this CDR3 is likely a read error.

Germline V gene sequence: CDR1 LGHNA, CDR2 YSLEER. The CDR3 length is 15 residues. V lost 0 bases and J lost 3, with 8 bases in between. The library came from three nested PCR rounds adapted from ARM-PCR protocols. Using its own MiXCR run on the multiplex PCR reads, TCRdb lists one record per CDR3 protein. This repertoire shows about 200,000 distinct CDR3 sequences, 71% found once; its top ten account for under 30%. The template was RNA from unsorted bulk tissue. The sequence was collected from a man aged 60 to 69 with non-small cell lung cancer. Sequencing used lung tumor tissue. The chain carries TRBV4-3 and TRBJ1-4; a weak D match, TRBD1 (6 bases). The CDR3: CASSQEQGSNEKLFL. The CDR3 DNA reads TGCGCCAGCAGCCAAGAACAGGGCTCTAATGAAAAACTGTTTCTT.